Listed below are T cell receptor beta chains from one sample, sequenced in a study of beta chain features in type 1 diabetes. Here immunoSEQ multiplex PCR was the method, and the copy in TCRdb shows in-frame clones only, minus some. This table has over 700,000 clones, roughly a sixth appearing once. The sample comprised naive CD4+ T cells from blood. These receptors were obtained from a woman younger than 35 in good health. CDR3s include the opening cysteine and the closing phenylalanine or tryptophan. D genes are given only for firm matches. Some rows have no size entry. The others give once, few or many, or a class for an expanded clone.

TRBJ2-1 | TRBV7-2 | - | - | TGTGCCAGCAGCTTGTTTGGGGAGCAGTTCTTC | CASSLFGEQFF
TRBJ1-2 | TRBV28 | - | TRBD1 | TGTGCCAGCAGTCCGCATGGGACAGGGGATGCCTATGGCTACACCTTC | CASSPHGTGDAYGYTF
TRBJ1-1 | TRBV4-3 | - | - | TGCGCCAGCAGCCAAGGATTACAGCTGAACACTGAAGCTTTCTTT | CASSQGLQLNTEAFF
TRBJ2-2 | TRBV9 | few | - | TGTGCCAGCAGCGTTCAGCAGAACACCGGGGAGCTGTTTTTT | CASSVQQNTGELFF
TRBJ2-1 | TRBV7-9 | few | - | TGTGCCAGCAGCTTACTTGGCGGGCTGTCAAATGAGCAGTTCTTC | CASSLLGGLSNEQFF
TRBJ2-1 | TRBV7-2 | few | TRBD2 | TGTGCCAGCAGCTCCAGCATAGCGGGAGTGTCCTACAATGAGCAGTTCTTC | CASSSSIAGVSYNEQFF
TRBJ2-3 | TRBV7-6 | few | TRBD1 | TGTGCCAGCAGCTTGAGGACAGGGATGACAGATACGCAGTATTTT | CASSLRTGMTDTQYF
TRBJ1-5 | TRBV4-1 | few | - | TGCGCCAGCAGCCAAGCTTGGACCACCAATCAGCCCCAGCATTTT | CASSQAWTTNQPQHF
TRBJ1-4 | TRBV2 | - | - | TGTGCCAGCAGTGCGGTCAGAAATGAAAAACTGTTTTTT | CASSAVRNEKLFF
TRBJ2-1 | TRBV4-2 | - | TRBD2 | TGTGCCAGCAGCCCAGGGCTAGCGGATTACAATGAGCAGTTCTTC | CASSPGLADYNEQFF
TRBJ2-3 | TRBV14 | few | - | TGTGCCAGCAGCCGGGGGCTTCAAGATACGCAGTATTTT | CASSRGLQDTQYF
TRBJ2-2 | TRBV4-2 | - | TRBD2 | TGTGCCAGCAGCCAAGAACCGGCTAGCGGCCTTAACACCGGGGAGCTGTTTTTT | CASSQEPASGLNTGELFF
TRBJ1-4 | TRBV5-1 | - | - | TGCGCCAGCAGATTGGAAGGGGCCGGGAGTGAAAAACTGTTTTTT | CASRLEGAGSEKLFF
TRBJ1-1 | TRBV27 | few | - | TGTGCCAGCCGGTCCCTGGGAGATAACACTGAAGCTTTCTTT | CASRSLGDNTEAFF
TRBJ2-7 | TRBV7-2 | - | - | TGTGCCAGCAGCTTAATCGGAGGGATCTCCTACGAGCAGTACTTC | CASSLIGGISYEQYF
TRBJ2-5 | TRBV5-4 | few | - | TGTGCCAGCAGTCTACAATCCGGGACGCAAGAGACCCAGTACTTC | CASSLQSGTQETQYF
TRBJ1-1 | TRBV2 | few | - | TGTGCCAGCAGGACAGGTATGAACACTGAAGCTTTCTTT | CASRTGMNTEAFF
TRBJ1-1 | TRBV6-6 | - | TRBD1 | TGTGCCAGCAGTCAACAGGGGGAGAACACTGAAGCTTTCTTT | CASSQQGENTEAFF
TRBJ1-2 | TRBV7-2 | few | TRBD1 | TGTGCCAGCAGCAGACCGGGACAGGGGACGAACTACACCTTC | CASSRPGQGTNYTF
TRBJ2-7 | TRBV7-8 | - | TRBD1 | TGTGCCAGCAGCTTAGCTCCACAGGGGATCTCCTACGAGCAGTACTTC | CASSLAPQGISYEQYF
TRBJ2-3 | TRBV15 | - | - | TGTGCCACCAGCGCCTGGGGTTATAGCACAGATACGCAGTATTTT | CATSAWGYSTDTQYF
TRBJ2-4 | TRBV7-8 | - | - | TGTGCCAGCAGCTTGCTCAGGGATGGGGTCATTCAGTACTTC | CASSLLRDGVIQYF